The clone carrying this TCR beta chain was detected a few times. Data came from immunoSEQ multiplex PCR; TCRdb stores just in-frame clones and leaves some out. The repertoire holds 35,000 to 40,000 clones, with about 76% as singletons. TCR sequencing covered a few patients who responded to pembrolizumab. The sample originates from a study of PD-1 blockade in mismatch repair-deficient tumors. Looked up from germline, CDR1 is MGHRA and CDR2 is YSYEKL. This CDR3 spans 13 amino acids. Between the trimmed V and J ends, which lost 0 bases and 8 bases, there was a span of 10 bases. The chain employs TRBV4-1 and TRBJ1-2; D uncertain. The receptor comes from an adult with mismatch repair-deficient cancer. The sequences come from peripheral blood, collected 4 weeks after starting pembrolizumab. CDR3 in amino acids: CASSQDQDGGYTF. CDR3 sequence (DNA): TGCGCCAGCAGCCAAGATCAAGACGGAGGCTACACCTTC.